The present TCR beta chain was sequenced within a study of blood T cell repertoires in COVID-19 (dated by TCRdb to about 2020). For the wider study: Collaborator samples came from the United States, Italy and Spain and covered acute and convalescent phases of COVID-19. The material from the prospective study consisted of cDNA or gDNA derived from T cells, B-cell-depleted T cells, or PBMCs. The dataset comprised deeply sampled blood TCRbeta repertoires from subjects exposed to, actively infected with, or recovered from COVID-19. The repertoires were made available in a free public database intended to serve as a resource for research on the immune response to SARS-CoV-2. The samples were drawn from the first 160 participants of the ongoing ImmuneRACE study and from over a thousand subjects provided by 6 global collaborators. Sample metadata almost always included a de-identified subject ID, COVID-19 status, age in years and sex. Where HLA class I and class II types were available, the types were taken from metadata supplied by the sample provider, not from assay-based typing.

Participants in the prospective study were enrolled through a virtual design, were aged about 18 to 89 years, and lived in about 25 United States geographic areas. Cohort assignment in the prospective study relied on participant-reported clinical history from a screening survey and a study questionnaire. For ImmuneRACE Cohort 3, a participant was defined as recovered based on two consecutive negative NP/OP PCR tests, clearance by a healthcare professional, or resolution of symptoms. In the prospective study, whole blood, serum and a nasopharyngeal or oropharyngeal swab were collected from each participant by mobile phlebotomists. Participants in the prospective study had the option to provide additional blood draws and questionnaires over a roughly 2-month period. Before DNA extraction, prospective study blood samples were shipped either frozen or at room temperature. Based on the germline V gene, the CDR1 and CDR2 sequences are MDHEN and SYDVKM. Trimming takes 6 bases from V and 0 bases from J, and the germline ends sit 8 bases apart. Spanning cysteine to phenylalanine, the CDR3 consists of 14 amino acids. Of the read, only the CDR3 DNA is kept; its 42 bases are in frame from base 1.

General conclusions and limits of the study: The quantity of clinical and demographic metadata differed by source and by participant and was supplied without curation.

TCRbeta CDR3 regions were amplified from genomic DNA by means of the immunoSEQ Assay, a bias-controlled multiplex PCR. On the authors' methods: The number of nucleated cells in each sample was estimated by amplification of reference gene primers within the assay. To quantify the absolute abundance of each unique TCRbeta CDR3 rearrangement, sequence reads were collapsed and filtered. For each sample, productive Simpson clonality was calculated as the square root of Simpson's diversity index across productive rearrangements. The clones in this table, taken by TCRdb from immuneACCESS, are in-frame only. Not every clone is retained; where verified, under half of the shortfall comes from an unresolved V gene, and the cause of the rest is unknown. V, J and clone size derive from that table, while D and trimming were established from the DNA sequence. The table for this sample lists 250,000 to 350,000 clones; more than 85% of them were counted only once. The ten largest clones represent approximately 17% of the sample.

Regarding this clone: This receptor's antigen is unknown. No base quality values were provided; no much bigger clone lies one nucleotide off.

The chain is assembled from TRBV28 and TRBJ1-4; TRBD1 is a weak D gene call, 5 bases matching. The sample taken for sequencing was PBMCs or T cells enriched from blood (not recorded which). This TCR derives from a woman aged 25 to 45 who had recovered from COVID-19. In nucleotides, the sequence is TGTGCCAGCAGGGGGCTAACAACTAATGAAAAACTGTTTTTT. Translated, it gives CASRGLTTNEKLFF.